The T cell receptor beta chain described here comes from a study of OX40 agonist ivuxolimab in advanced cancers. This CDR3 region has 17 residues. V was trimmed by 3 bases and J by 7 bases, leaving 24 bases between them. CDR1 MGHDK and CDR2 SYGVNS come from the germline V gene. Sequencing used immunoSEQ multiplex PCR; TCRdb keeps in-frame clones, though not all of them. Of some 74,000 clones listed, 88% were seen once; the top ten hold under 1.1%. Worth noting for this clone: Its antigen is unidentified. At the DNA level, this CDR3 is encoded by other sequences in the same sample as well.

Findings and limits, study-wide: Partial responders receiving 0.1-3.0 mg/kg showed among the lowest clonal expansion. Average numbers of expanded clones were greater in CD8+ T cells than in CD4+.

The gene calls are TRBV25-1 and TRBJ1-2; a possible D gene is TRBD1 (5 bases). The source is an adult with an advanced solid tumor such as melanoma, head and neck, liver or kidney cancer. Sequences were derived from CD4+ or CD8+ T cells sorted from blood, sampled in a trial of the OX40 agonist ivuxolimab. The CDR3 coding sequence is TGTGCCAGCAGTGAGTGGGGGACTAATGGTAGACAATTTGGCTACACCTTC. Protein sequence: CASSEWGTNGRQFGYTF.